Detailed here is one T cell receptor beta chain. The read comes to an end 3 residues before the CDR3 does, leaving the germline J gene to fill in the end. All participants had a single incident cervical HPV16 infection, and prevalent HPV16 infections were excluded. HPV was found by MY09/MY11 PCR and dot-blot genotyping. Libraries were prepared by immunoSEQ multiplex PCR; TCRdb keeps only in-frame clonotypes and omits some of them. In all, the sample yields about 36,000 clones. The J segment lost 2 bases and the V segment lost 3 bases, leaving 1 base of the junction unmatched. This CDR3 is built from 13 residues. These data are taken from a study of T cells in women clearing cervical HPV infection.

The receptor's source is a woman between 18 and 69 years old with a cervical HPV16 infection that either progressed to CIN3+ or cleared (not recorded which). The sequenced sample was blood buffy coat. This sequence joins TRBV12-3 or TRBV12-4 and TRBJ2-7; 7 bases line up with TRBD1. CDR3 sequence: CASSLGQTYEQYF. The CDR3 bases that were read are TGTGCCAGCAGTTTGGGACAGACCTACGAG.